The T cell receptor (beta chain) under discussion was sequenced for a study of CD4 T cells in relation to SARS-CoV-2 and coronaviruses. Study-wide points: In approximately 71% of donors, memory CD4+ clonotypes crossrecognized SARS-CoV-2 and at least one common cold coronavirus spike. Each donor contributed either pre-pandemic or post-infection samples, not both. This crossreactivity analysis covered spike protein alone, no other viral proteins. The assay detects memory recall responses, not culture-primed primary responses.

Sequencing used immunoSEQ multiplex PCR; TCRdb keeps in-frame clones, though not all of them. The sample has about 70,000 clones, about 89% seen once. Unexposed donor CD4+ T cells date from 2011-2018, before the COVID-19 pandemic. Concerning this clone itself: Its matching antigen is unknown.

The CDR3 has 13 amino acids. The germline CDR1 and CDR2 sequences are SGHTA and FQGNSA. V lost 5 bases, J lost 7 bases, and 7 bases stayed unmatched. The origin of this receptor is a human donor in good health. This chain links TRBV7-2 with TRBJ2-5, with 7 nucleotides matching TRBD1. Sample: memory CD4+ T cells from PBMCs. CDR3 in amino acids: CASSPQGRGTQYF. The CDR3 coding sequence is TGTGCCAGCAGCCCACAGGGGCGCGGGACCCAGTACTTC. The whole variable domain, filled in from reference TRBV7-2 and TRBJ2-5, reads GAGVSQSPSNKVTEKGKDVELRCDPISGHTALYWYRQSLGQGLEFLIYFQGNSAPDKSGLPSDRFSAERTGGSVSTLTIQRTQQEDSAVYLCASSPQGRGTQYFGPGTRLLVL.